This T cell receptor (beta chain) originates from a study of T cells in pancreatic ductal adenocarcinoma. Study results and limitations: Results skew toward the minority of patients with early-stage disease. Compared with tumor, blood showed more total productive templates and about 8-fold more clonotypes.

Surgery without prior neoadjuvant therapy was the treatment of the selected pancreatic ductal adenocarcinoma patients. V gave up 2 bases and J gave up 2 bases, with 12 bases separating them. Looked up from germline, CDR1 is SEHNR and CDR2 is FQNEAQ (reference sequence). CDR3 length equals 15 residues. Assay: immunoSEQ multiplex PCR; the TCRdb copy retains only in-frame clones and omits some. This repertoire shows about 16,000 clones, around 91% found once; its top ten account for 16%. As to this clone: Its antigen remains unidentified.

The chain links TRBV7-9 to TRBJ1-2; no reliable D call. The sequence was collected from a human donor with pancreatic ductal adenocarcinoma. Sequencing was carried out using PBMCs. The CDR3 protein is CASSLSRDENYGYTF. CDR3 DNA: TGTGCCAGCAGCTTATCGAGAGACGAGAACTATGGCTACACCTTC.